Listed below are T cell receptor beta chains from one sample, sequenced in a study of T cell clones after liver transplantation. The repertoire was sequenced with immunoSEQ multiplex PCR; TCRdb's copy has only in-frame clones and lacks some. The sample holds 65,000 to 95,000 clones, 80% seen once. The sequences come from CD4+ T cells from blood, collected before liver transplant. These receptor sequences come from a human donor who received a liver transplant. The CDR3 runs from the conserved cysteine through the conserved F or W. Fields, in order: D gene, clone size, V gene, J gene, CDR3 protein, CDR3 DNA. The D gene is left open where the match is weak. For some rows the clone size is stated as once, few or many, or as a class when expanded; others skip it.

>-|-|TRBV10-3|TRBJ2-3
CAIRSTDTQYF
TGTGCCATCAGGAGTACAGATACGCAGTATTTT
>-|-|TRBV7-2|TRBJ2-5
CASSISKQETQYF
TGTGCCAGCAGCATTAGCAAGCAAGAGACCCAGTACTTC
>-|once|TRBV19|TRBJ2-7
CASSKKGPSYEQYF
TGTGCCAGTAGTAAAAAGGGTCCAAGCTACGAGCAGTACTTC
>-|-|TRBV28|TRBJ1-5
CASSLSDRAQHF
TGTGCCAGCAGTTTGTCGGACCGAGCCCAGCATTTT
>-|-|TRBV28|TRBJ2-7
CASRSMGRSEQYF
TGTGCCAGCAGGTCGATGGGTAGGTCCGAGCAGTACTTC
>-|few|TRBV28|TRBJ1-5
CASSLPGYSNQPQHF
TGTGCCAGCAGCCTACCAGGGTATAGCAATCAGCCCCAGCATTTT
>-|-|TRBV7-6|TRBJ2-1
CASSPGDEQFF
TGTGCCAGCAGCCCGGGGGATGAGCAGTTCTTC
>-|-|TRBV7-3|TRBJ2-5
CASSFYPGETQYF
TGTGCCAGCAGCTTTTACCCCGGGGAGACCCAGTACTTC
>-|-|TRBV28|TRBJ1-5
CASSPQGSSNQPQHF
TGTGCCAGCAGCCCCCAGGGGTCGAGCAATCAGCCCCAGCATTTT
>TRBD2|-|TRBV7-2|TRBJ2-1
CASSLPLGGSSYNEQFF
TGTGCCAGCAGCTTGCCCCTTGGCGGGAGCTCCTACAATGAGCAGTTCTTC
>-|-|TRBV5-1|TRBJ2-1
CASSLAGPHMGNEQFF
TGCGCCAGCAGCTTGGCCGGGCCCCATATGGGCAATGAGCAGTTCTTC
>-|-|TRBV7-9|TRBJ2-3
CASRKGASPDTQYF
TGTGCCAGCCGCAAAGGGGCTAGCCCAGATACGCAGTATTTT
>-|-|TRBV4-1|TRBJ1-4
CASSQEYFGSEKLFF
TGCGCCAGCAGCCAAGAATATTTTGGGAGTGAAAAACTGTTTTTT
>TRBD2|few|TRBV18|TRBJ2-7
CASSPRTSGSSYEQYF
TGTGCCAGCTCACCACGGACTAGCGGGAGCTCCTACGAGCAGTACTTC
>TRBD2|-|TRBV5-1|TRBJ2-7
CASSLVSGAWAEQYF
TGCGCCAGCAGTTTAGTTAGCGGGGCGTGGGCCGAGCAGTACTTC
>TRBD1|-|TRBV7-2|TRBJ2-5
CASSLVDRGQMAETQYF
TGTGCCAGCAGCTTAGTGGACAGGGGGCAGATGGCAGAGACCCAGTACTTC
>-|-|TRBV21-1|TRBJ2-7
CASSKALDYHPGQYF
TGTGCCAGCAGCAAAGCGCTGGACTACCACCCAGGGCAGTACTTC
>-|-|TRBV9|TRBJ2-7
CASSARDFRGNEQYF
TGTGCCAGCAGCGCTCGGGACTTCCGGGGAAACGAGCAGTACTTC
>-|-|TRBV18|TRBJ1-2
CASSPPMGRAQPNGYTF
TGTGCCAGCTCACCACCGATGGGCAGGGCCCAACCCAATGGCTACACCTTC
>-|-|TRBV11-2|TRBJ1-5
CASSFTQSSNQPQHF
TGTGCCAGCAGCTTTACTCAAAGTAGCAATCAGCCCCAGCATTTT
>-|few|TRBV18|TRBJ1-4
CASSPRGEKLFF
TGTGCCAGCTCACCACGGGGAGAAAAACTGTTTTTT
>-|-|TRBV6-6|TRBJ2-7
CASRPNRLTYYEQYF
TGTGCCAGCAGACCAAACAGGCTAACTTACTACGAGCAGTACTTC
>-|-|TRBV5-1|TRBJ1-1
CASSLDPRNTEAFF
TGCGCCAGCAGCTTGGATCCCAGAAACACTGAAGCTTTCTTT
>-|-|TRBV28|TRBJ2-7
CASSQGFYEQYF
TGTGCCAGCTCACAGGGTTTCTACGAGCAGTACTTC
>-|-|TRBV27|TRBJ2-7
CASSLSPGTLKFSYEQYF
TGTGCCAGCAGTTTATCTCCCGGGACACTGAAGTTCTCCTACGAGCAGTACTTC
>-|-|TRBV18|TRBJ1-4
CASSTGQNEKLFF
TGTGCCAGCTCAACTGGACAGAATGAAAAACTGTTTTTT
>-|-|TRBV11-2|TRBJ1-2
CASSLGSGGDYGYTF
TGTGCCAGCAGCTTGGGTTCAGGTGGGGACTATGGCTACACCTTC